The 25 T cell receptor beta chains in this list originate from one sample, sequenced in a study of OX40 agonist ivuxolimab in advanced cancers. Measured with immunoSEQ multiplex PCR; TCRdb has only the in-frame clones, and not every one. This sample has over 55,000 clones; approximately 90% occur once, and the top ten carry about 3.8%. The input for sequencing was CD4+ or CD8+ T cells sorted from blood, taken in a trial of the OX40 agonist ivuxolimab. The source of these receptors is an adult with an advanced solid tumor such as melanoma, head and neck, liver or kidney cancer.

The rearrangement uses TRBV12-1 and TRBJ2-1; TRBD2, as called in the table, went unchecked against the DNA. TRBV12-1 is a pseudogene. The length of the CDR3 is 14 residues. CDR3 amino acids: CATPGLAVKNEQFF. The DNA of the CDR3 is TGTGCCACCCCAGGACTAGCGGTAAAGAATGAGCAGTTCTTC.

The chain links TRBV7-9 to TRBJ2-3; 7 bases map to TRBD1. Per the germline V gene, CDR1 is SEHNR and CDR2 is FQNEAQ (reference sequence). This CDR3 spans 16 amino acids. With 2 bases clipped from V and 0 bases from J, the junction kept 5 bases outside the gene matches. The CDR3 protein is CASSLTGQISTDTQYF. As DNA, the CDR3 is TGTGCCAGCAGCTTAACGGGACAGATTAGCACAGATACGCAGTATTTT.

The chain has TRBV4-1 and TRBJ2-1; TRBD2 matches 9 bases. This CDR3 spans 14 amino acids. Germline V lookup: CDR1 MGHRA, CDR2 YSYEKL. Trimming removed 9 bases from V and 5 bases from J; junction bases left unmatched: 8. The CDR3 sequence is CASGREGPNNEQFF. In nucleotides, the CDR3 is TGCGCCAGTGGGCGGGAGGGCCCGAACAATGAGCAGTTCTTC.

J is TRBJ2-7 and V is TRBV7-9; no reliable D call. CDR3 length: 13 residues. Deletions cut 1 base from V and 2 bases from J, with 6 bases between. Germline lookup yields CDR1 SEHNR and CDR2 FQNEAQ (reference sequence). The CDR3 region has the DNA TGTGCCAGCAGCTTAGTGGGGACCTACGAGCAGTACTTC. Residues: CASSLVGTYEQYF.

The chain couples TRBV4-3 to TRBJ2-1; D may be TRBD2 (6 bases). The CDR3 is 15 residues long. V lost 2 bases and J lost 7, with 15 bases in between. Germline values: CDR1 LGHNA, CDR2 YSLEER. The CDR3 here is CASSQRRGGPNEQFF. For the CDR3, the DNA is TGCGCCAGCAGCCAACGCCGTGGAGGGCCAAATGAGCAGTTCTTC.

The chain couples TRBV19 to TRBJ2-7; 9 nucleotides align to TRBD1. CDR3 length equals 16 residues. The germline V gene encodes CDR1 LNHDA and CDR2 SQIVND (reference sequence). The ends lost 0 bases at V and 1 base at J; junction bases unmatched: 4. For the CDR3, the DNA is TGTGCCAGTAGTATAGATCGGGGGACAGGGTCCTACGAGCAGTACTTC. Translating it yields CASSIDRGTGSYEQYF.

The CDR3 nucleotides read TGTGCCAGCAGCGGGAGGATCCACGAGCAGTACTTC. Its protein product is CASSGRIHEQYF. The rearrangement links TRBV9 to TRBJ2-7; a weak D match, TRBD2 (5 bases). The CDR3 covers 12 residues. V was clipped by 3 bases and J by 5 bases, with 9 bases between them. Looked up from germline, CDR1 is SGDLS and CDR2 is YYNGEE.

The genes are TRBV7-9 and TRBJ2-7, with TRBD2 matching 12 bases. The CDR3 is 15 amino acids. Germline V CDR1 and CDR2: SEHNR, FQNEAQ (reference sequence). V shed 5 bases and J 6 bases; nucleotides not matched to a gene: 8. The CDR3 reads CASSAPSGRVVEQYF. CDR3 nucleotide sequence: TGTGCCAGCAGCGCTCCTAGCGGGAGGGTAGTCGAGCAGTACTTC.

The chain recombines TRBV19 with TRBJ2-5, with unresolved D. The CDR3 covers 13 residues. The germline V gene encodes CDR1 LNHDA and CDR2 SQIVND (reference sequence). V was cut by 3 bases and J by 2 bases, with 7 bases left in between. The CDR3 coding sequence is TGTGCCAGTAGTATGTCCAGACAAGAGACCCAGTACTTC. This codes for CASSMSRQETQYF.

This chain connects TRBV4-1 to TRBJ2-3; 7 nucleotides line up with TRBD2. V was clipped by 1 base and J by 4 bases; unmatched bases: 11. Germline CDR1 is MGHRA and CDR2 is YSYEKL. The CDR3 covers 17 residues. CDR3 sequence: CASSQGVSSGRSDTQYF. In DNA form, the CDR3 reads TGCGCCAGCAGCCAAGGAGTTTCTAGCGGCAGGTCAGATACGCAGTATTTT.

The chain couples TRBV27 to TRBJ2-1; 10 bases align to TRBD2. Germline-derived CDR1 and CDR2 are MNHEY and SMNVEV (reference sequence). CDR3 length: 15 amino acids. V shed 5 bases and J 2 bases; nucleotides not matched to a gene: 3. Written as DNA, the CDR3 is TGTGCCAGCAGTGCTAGCGGGGGACCCTACAATGAGCAGTTCTTC. Residues: CASSASGGPYNEQFF.

This rearrangement joins TRBV7-6 to TRBJ2-7, with D unclear. The CDR3 has 13 amino acids. Germline V CDR1 and CDR2: SGHVS, FNYEAQ. Trimming shortened V by 8 bases and J by 1 base, and 12 bases separated the two germline ends. The chain's CDR3 is CASAEDHSYEQYF. CDR3 nucleotides: TGTGCCAGCGCCGAGGACCATTCCTACGAGCAGTACTTC.

The chain couples TRBV6-6 to TRBJ2-2; a weak D match, TRBD1 (6 bases). V shed 0 bases and J shed 7 bases, with 15 bases lying between them. Germline assignment: CDR1 MNHNY and CDR2 SVGAGI (reference sequence). CDR3 length equals 16 residues. CDR3 in amino acids: CASSYSQGRESGELFF. The DNA of the CDR3 is TGTGCCAGCAGTTACTCCCAGGGGCGCGAGAGCGGGGAGCTGTTTTTT.

The chain employs TRBV19 and TRBJ1-1, with D possibly matching TRBD1 (6 bases). Germline V gene sequence: CDR1 LNHDA, CDR2 SQIVND (reference sequence). This CDR3 is 16 amino acids long. The ends were cut back, 0 bases at V and 13 bases at J, with 24 bases in the middle. As DNA, the CDR3 is TGTGCCAGTAGTATAGAGAAGGGACAAGGTCCCCCTCGGGGTTTCTTT. This codes for CASSIEKGQGPPRGFF.

This chain uses TRBV7-2 with TRBJ2-3, with no clear D. Per the germline V gene, CDR1 is SGHTA and CDR2 is FQGNSA. The CDR3 has 15 residues. The V gene lost 1 base and the J gene lost 0 bases, with 8 bases spanning the gap. CDR3 sequence: CASSLDDFSTDTQYF. The CDR3 DNA sequence: TGTGCCAGCAGCTTAGACGACTTTAGCACAGATACGCAGTATTTT.

The chain is built from TRBV28 and TRBJ2-7; D remains unclear. Germline V gives CDR1 MDHEN, CDR2 SYDVKM. This CDR3 region has 14 residues. Deletions cut 3 bases from V and 2 bases from J, with 11 bases between. The CDR3 here is CASSFWTDTYEQYF. The CDR3 nucleotides are TGTGCCAGCAGTTTTTGGACCGATACCTACGAGCAGTACTTC.

This clone came up once. The rearrangement links TRBV10-1 to TRBJ2-1; 16 bases are shared with TRBD2. The CDR3 spans 15 residues. Per germline, CDR1 WNHNN and CDR2 SYGVQD (reference sequence). After removal of 5 bases from V and 7 bases from J, the junction contained 2 bases not matched to a gene. CDR3 protein: CASSPGLAGGNEQFF. The CDR3 nucleotides are TGCGCCAGCAGTCCGGGACTAGCGGGAGGGAATGAGCAGTTCTTC.

This clone has just one count. V is TRBV14 and J is TRBJ2-5, with a weak D call TRBD2 (6 bases). CDR3 length: 15 residues. V lost 2 bases and J lost 1, with 11 bases in between. Germline loops: CDR1 SGHDN, CDR2 FVKESK. The CDR3 bases are TGTGCCAGCAGCCAAATATTGGGGGGCCAAGAGACCCAGTACTTC. Its translation: CASSQILGGQETQYF. The variable domain in full, with the rest retrieved from reference TRBV14 and TRBJ2-5, is EAGVTQFPSHSVIEKGQTVTLRCDPISGHDNLYWYRRVMGKEIKFLLHFVKESKQDESGMPNNRFLAERTGGTYSTLKVQPAELEDSGVYFCASSQILGGQETQYFGPGTRLLVL.

The V call is TRBV7-9, the J call TRBJ2-7; D is perhaps TRBD1 (5 bases). The CDR3 length is 15 residues. Germline CDR1 is SEHNR and CDR2 is FQNEAQ (reference sequence). V lost 1 base and J lost 2, with 12 bases in between. The CDR3 sequence is CASSLVVQGPYEQYF. The CDR3 DNA follows: TGTGCCAGCAGCTTAGTGGTGCAGGGTCCCTACGAGCAGTACTTC.

The chain carries TRBV28 and TRBJ2-7; D possibly corresponds to TRBD2 (6 bases). The V gene's germline CDR1 is MDHEN and CDR2 SYDVKM. The V end lost 5 bases, the J end lost 13 bases, and 18 bases lay between the germline ends. CDR3 length equals 12 residues. In DNA, the CDR3 is TGTGCCAGCAGTCCGATCGGGACTCCCGAATACTTC. Translation: CASSPIGTPEYF.

The chain uses TRBV7-8 and TRBJ2-1; D call uncertain. This CDR3 comprises 16 residues. V gave up 3 bases and J gave up 3 bases, with 15 bases separating them. From germline, CDR1 is SGHVS and CDR2 FQNEAQ. The CDR3 here is CASSFPRALLYNEQFF. For the CDR3, the DNA is TGTGCCAGCAGCTTCCCTAGGGCATTACTCTACAATGAGCAGTTCTTC.

The J gene is TRBJ2-1, the V gene TRBV5-4, with 8 bases aligning to TRBD2. CDR1 SGHNT and CDR2 YYREEE come from the germline V gene (reference sequence). There are 16 residues in the CDR3. J gave up 2 bases and V 6 bases, and 10 bases lay outside the gene matches. CDR3 nucleotides: TGTGCCAGCATGGGGTCCGGGCGGGAGGCCTACAATGAGCAGTTCTTC. This translates into CASMGSGREAYNEQFF.

This chain uses TRBV15 with TRBJ2-1; TRBD2 aligns across 7 bases. CDR1 and CDR2 (germline): LNHNV, YYDKDF (reference sequence). J was trimmed by 4 bases and V by 1 base; bases with no gene match: 4. The CDR3 is 15 amino acids. As DNA, the CDR3 is TGTGCCACCAGCAGAGGTAGGGACTATTACAATGAGCAGTTCTTC. Translated: CATSRGRDYYNEQFF.

This chain joins TRBV9 and TRBJ2-3; unclear D gene. Germline lookup yields CDR1 SGDLS and CDR2 YYNGEE. The V and J ends lost 4 bases and 0 bases respectively, with 12 bases between them. This CDR3 is 15 amino acids long. In DNA, the CDR3 is TGTGCCAGCAGCCCAATGAGCGTAAGCACAGATACGCAGTATTTT. It is translated as CASSPMSVSTDTQYF.

This rearrangement joins TRBV28 to TRBJ2-7, with D unclear. Per germline, CDR1 MDHEN and CDR2 SYDVKM. V dropped 2 bases and J dropped 2 bases, with 7 bases sitting between them. This CDR3 region has 13 residues. For the CDR3, the DNA is TGTGCCAGCAGTTTAGCTGGCCCCTACGAGCAGTACTTC. As protein: CASSLAGPYEQYF. Combining the CDR3 with reference TRBV28 and TRBJ2-7 gives the whole variable domain DVKVTQSSRYLVKRTGEKVFLECVQDMDHENMFWYRQDPGLGLRLIYFSYDVKMKEKGDIPEGYSVSREKKERFSLILESASTNQTSMYLCASSLAGPYEQYFGPGTRLTVT.